A selection of T cell receptor beta chains follows, all from one sample in a study of regulatory T cells in long-lasting Graves disease. Using its own MiXCR run on the multiplex PCR reads, TCRdb lists one record per CDR3 protein. The sample has about 620,000 distinct CDR3 sequences, 15% to 20% seen once. This same sample was also taken into another study, of T cells in Graves' hyperthyroidism and ophthalmopathy.

Sequencing was performed on peripheral blood mononuclear cells (PBMCs), taken at new diagnosis, from a patient treated with antithyroid drugs. These receptors came from a woman in her thirties with Graves disease. The conserved cysteine and the conserved F or W are not part of the CDR3 here. Fields, in order: D gene, V gene, J gene, CDR3 protein. D genes are given only for firm matches.

d_gene: -; v_gene: TRBV2; j_gene: TRBJ2-7; CDR3aa: ASSADTGGYEQY
d_gene: -; v_gene: TRBV15; j_gene: TRBJ2-7; CDR3aa: ATSRDGGQVWEQY
d_gene: -; v_gene: TRBV9; j_gene: TRBJ2-5; CDR3aa: ASSTNPSEGGETQY
d_gene: -; v_gene: TRBV2; j_gene: TRBJ2-7; CDR3aa: ASSEQGSSYEQY
d_gene: -; v_gene: TRBV6-1; j_gene: TRBJ1-1; CDR3aa: ASGRVGVSEAF
d_gene: -; v_gene: TRBV10-3; j_gene: TRBJ1-4; CDR3aa: AITPQGEVEKLF
d_gene: -; v_gene: TRBV3-1; j_gene: TRBJ1-6; CDR3aa: ASTRWGSPLH
d_gene: -; v_gene: TRBV5-6; j_gene: TRBJ2-2; CDR3aa: ASSLVQSNTGELF
d_gene: -; v_gene: TRBV7-9; j_gene: TRBJ2-1; CDR3aa: ASSLGWSPSYNERF
d_gene: -; v_gene: TRBV20-1; j_gene: TRBJ2-7; CDR3aa: SADATNEQY
d_gene: TRBD1; v_gene: TRBV11-2; j_gene: TRBJ2-5; CDR3aa: ASSLSTGGETQY
d_gene: -; v_gene: TRBV15; j_gene: TRBJ2-5; CDR3aa: ATSRRTEQETQY
d_gene: -; v_gene: TRBV28; j_gene: TRBJ2-6; CDR3aa: ASRIPGNNVLT
d_gene: -; v_gene: TRBV3-1; j_gene: TRBJ1-5; CDR3aa: ASSLGRADNQPQH
d_gene: -; v_gene: TRBV2; j_gene: TRBJ2-3; CDR3aa: ASRPGTGFGGRGTDTQY
d_gene: TRBD2; v_gene: TRBV5-4; j_gene: TRBJ2-1; CDR3aa: ASSLPGLADTNEQF
d_gene: TRBD1; v_gene: TRBV9; j_gene: TRBJ1-5; CDR3aa: ASSPQGASNQPQH
d_gene: -; v_gene: TRBV15; j_gene: TRBJ1-1; CDR3aa: ATSDPLAGTEAF
d_gene: -; v_gene: TRBV18; j_gene: TRBJ2-7; CDR3aa: AGSPATGTYEQY
d_gene: -; v_gene: TRBV11-2; j_gene: TRBJ1-1; CDR3aa: ASSSGRLSNTEAF
d_gene: TRBD2; v_gene: TRBV9; j_gene: TRBJ2-5; CDR3aa: ASSVSGSGMETQY
d_gene: TRBD2; v_gene: TRBV7-7; j_gene: TRBJ2-5; CDR3aa: ASSLGSGRVNETQY
d_gene: TRBD1; v_gene: TRBV6-1; j_gene: TRBJ1-2; CDR3aa: ASSPNPSTGGWGYT
d_gene: -; v_gene: TRBV5-1; j_gene: TRBJ2-7; CDR3aa: ASSGWGAGSYEQY
d_gene: -; v_gene: TRBV12-3/TRBV12-4; j_gene: TRBJ2-7; CDR3aa: ASSLVTEKNEQY
d_gene: -; v_gene: TRBV5-1; j_gene: TRBJ2-7; CDR3aa: ASSLAAGQQY
d_gene: -; v_gene: TRBV5-1; j_gene: TRBJ2-3; CDR3aa: ASSSWTDRRTDTQY
d_gene: TRBD2; v_gene: TRBV10-2; j_gene: TRBJ2-1; CDR3aa: ASGTSGRGNEQF
d_gene: TRBD1; v_gene: TRBV28; j_gene: TRBJ2-7; CDR3aa: ASRQGQGGEQY
d_gene: TRBD2; v_gene: TRBV6-2/TRBV6-3; j_gene: TRBJ2-3; CDR3aa: ASSSVPSGTSGRDTQY
d_gene: -; v_gene: TRBV10-3; j_gene: TRBJ2-4; CDR3aa: AIRKDSLENIQY
d_gene: -; v_gene: TRBV2; j_gene: TRBJ2-1; CDR3aa: ASSGLGEQF
d_gene: -; v_gene: TRBV7-6; j_gene: TRBJ2-6; CDR3aa: ASATTAWANVLT
d_gene: -; v_gene: TRBV7-9; j_gene: TRBJ2-3; CDR3aa: ASSLPAGTTDTQY
d_gene: -; v_gene: TRBV29-1; j_gene: TRBJ2-7; CDR3aa: SVEDWPLSYEQY
d_gene: TRBD1; v_gene: TRBV11-3; j_gene: TRBJ2-2; CDR3aa: ASGQGNTGELF
d_gene: -; v_gene: TRBV30; j_gene: TRBJ1-1; CDR3aa: AWSSTPNTEAF
d_gene: TRBD1; v_gene: TRBV9; j_gene: TRBJ1-4; CDR3aa: ASSVSTGANEKLF
d_gene: -; v_gene: TRBV18; j_gene: TRBJ1-1; CDR3aa: ASSQGDGTEAF
d_gene: -; v_gene: TRBV27; j_gene: TRBJ2-7; CDR3aa: ASSLSRLYEQY
d_gene: -; v_gene: TRBV27; j_gene: TRBJ2-3; CDR3aa: ASGLVGTTSTDTQY
d_gene: TRBD1; v_gene: TRBV19; j_gene: TRBJ2-7; CDR3aa: ASSISPGQGAVEQY
d_gene: -; v_gene: TRBV19; j_gene: TRBJ2-7; CDR3aa: ASSIGREQY
d_gene: -; v_gene: TRBV7-9; j_gene: TRBJ2-1; CDR3aa: ASDYDLRNEQF
d_gene: TRBD1; v_gene: TRBV4-1; j_gene: TRBJ2-7; CDR3aa: ASSQPDRDSLEQY